Sequencing of this T cell receptor beta chain was carried out in a study of cytomegalovirus exposure and HLA in healthy donors. PCR was performed using 60 Vbeta and 13 Jbeta primers. Assay: immunoSEQ multiplex PCR; the TCRdb copy retains only in-frame clones and omits some. The sample holds 270,000 or so clones, 85% to 95% seen once. This CDR3 region has 17 residues. The V gene's germline CDR1 is PRHDT and CDR2 FYEKMQ (reference sequence). J lost 9 bases, V lost 5 bases, and 11 bases had no gene match. Findings and caveats of the study: In an earlier analysis, most TCR beta V segments were productive about 87% or about 30% of the time.

Concerning this clone: Its target is unknown.

The V and J genes are TRBV13 and TRBJ2-1, with 15 nucleotides matching TRBD2. The origin of this receptor is a girl aged 2-10 years in good health and CMV-seronegative. The specimen was PBMCs. The CDR3 sequence: CASSGTGTSGGYIEQFF. CDR3 sequence (DNA): TGTGCCAGCAGCGGGACCGGGACTAGCGGGGGGTATATTGAGCAGTTCTTC.